These 10 T cell receptor beta chains came from one sample sequenced in a study of CD8 T cells in ankylosing spondylitis. Using its own MiXCR run on the 5' RACE reads, TCRdb lists one record per CDR3 protein. The sample contains about 340,000 distinct CDR3 sequences, approximately 14% of which appear only once. Sequenced: blood, either unsorted or a sorted T cell fraction (not recorded which). These receptor sequences come from a male donor with ankylosing spondylitis or in good health (not recorded which).

The chain employs TRBV6-1 and TRBJ1-2; 7 bases match TRBD1. V lost 6 bases, J lost 5 bases, and 6 bases stayed unmatched. Germline-derived CDR1 and CDR2 are MNHNS and SASEGT. The CDR3 has 13 residues. The chain's CDR3 is CASRPSGQYGYTF. CDR3 nucleotide sequence: TGTGCCAGCAGGCCGTCGGGACAGTATGGCTACACCTTC.

The rearrangement joins TRBV29-1 to TRBJ2-1, with TRBD2 matching over 8 bases. The CDR3 length is 16 residues. Germline trimming cut 5 bases from V and 6 bases from J; bases unmatched to any gene: 15. Germline CDR1 reads SQVTM; CDR2 reads ANQGSEA. As DNA, the CDR3 is TGCAGCGTTCTCCGAACGACTAGCGCATTAATCAATGAGCAGTTCTTC. It codes for CSVLRTTSALINEQFF.

The chain has TRBV6-1 and TRBJ1-6, with no clear D. Deletions cut 0 bases from V and 5 bases from J, with 8 bases between. CDR3 length: 15 amino acids. Germline V gene lookup returns CDR1 MNHNS and CDR2 SASEGT. The chain's CDR3 is CASSEAASHNSPLHF. CDR3 DNA: TGTGCCAGCAGTGAAGCTGCCAGCCATAATTCACCCCTCCACTTT.

This rearrangement joins TRBV3-1 to TRBJ2-7; D is unclear. CDR3 size: 13 residues. V lost 1 base and J lost 6, with 10 bases in between. Per germline, CDR1 LGHDT and CDR2 YNNKEL (reference sequence). CDR3 loop: CASSQVVGSEQYF. Here the CDR3 DNA reads TGTGCCAGCAGCCAAGTGGTAGGATCCGAGCAGTACTTC.

V is TRBV12-3 or TRBV12-4 and J is TRBJ1-1; D uncertain. V shed 5 bases and J shed 1 base, with 8 bases lying between them. The CDR3 is 13 amino acids. The CDR3 loop reads CASSRAQNTEAFF. The DNA for the CDR3 is TGTGCCAGCAGTAGGGCCCAGAACACTGAAGCTTTCTTT.

The rearrangement links TRBV11-2 to TRBJ2-1, with unresolved D. The CDR3 is made up of 17 amino acids. Trimming stripped 0 bases from V and 3 bases from J, with 15 bases between. CDR1 is SGHAT and CDR2 is FQNNGV in the germline V gene. The CDR3 here is CASSLDLSSDGYNEQFF. The CDR3, as DNA: TGTGCCAGCAGCTTAGATTTATCCTCAGACGGCTACAATGAGCAGTTCTTC.

This clonotype was seen a handful of times. The V and J genes are TRBV9 and TRBJ2-5, with a tentative D call TRBD2 (5 bases). The germline gives CDR1 SGDLS, CDR2 YYNGEE. There are 15 residues in the CDR3. V was pared by 3 bases and J by 4 bases, with 16 bases between. The CDR3 sequence: CASSATQVEVETQYF. The CDR3 DNA reads as TGTGCCAGCAGCGCGACGCAAGTGGAGGTAGAGACCCAGTACTTC.

The CDR3 DNA is TGCGCCAGCAGCCCTGAGGGGGAGGCTGGGGCCAACGTCCTGACTTTC. Its translation: CASSPEGEAGANVLTF. The chain recombines TRBV5-1 with TRBJ2-6; D assignment may be TRBD1 or TRBD2 (6 bases each). Germline V gene lookup returns CDR1 SGHRS and CDR2 YFSETQ. The CDR3 contains 16 residues. V dropped 4 bases and J dropped 2 bases, with 13 bases sitting between them.

This clonotype appeared a few times. The chain uses TRBV29-1 and TRBJ1-2, with 7 bases identical to TRBD1. CDR1 and CDR2 (germline): SQVTM, ANQGSEA. There are 12 residues in the CDR3. V dropped 7 bases and J dropped 2; count of bases not matched to a gene: 4. CDR3 loop: CSARQGNYGYTF. Written as DNA, the CDR3 is TGCAGCGCCCGACAGGGAAACTATGGCTACACCTTC.

This clonotype was detected only a few times. The V and J genes are TRBV7-6 and TRBJ2-4; 7 bases agree with TRBD2. The CDR3 spans 16 residues. Germline V lookup: CDR1 SGHVS, CDR2 FNYEAQ. J lost 9 bases, V lost 2 bases, and 13 bases had no gene match. The CDR3 DNA sequence: TGTGCCAGCAGCTTAAGGGGAGGGAGGGCCGTTGGCATTCAGTACTTC. Residues: CASSLRGGRAVGIQYF.